This record concerns one TCR beta chain sequence. The antigen remains unidentified. The entry originates in a study of cytomegalovirus exposure and HLA in healthy donors. Findings of the study overall: For cytomegalovirus status, the classifier reportedly gave diagnoses with high specificity and sensitivity.

Profiling relied on immunoSEQ multiplex PCR, and the TCRdb table lists in-frame clones only, not all of them. The repertoire includes roughly 330,000 clones, 87% of them detected once, and over 1% sits in the top ten. This CDR3 has 16 amino acids. V was pared by 4 bases and J by 2 bases, with 9 bases of the junction left unmatched. Germline V gene lookup returns CDR1 SGHRS and CDR2 YFSETQ. The clonotype comes from a woman aged 30 to 39 in good health and CMV-seropositive. Source material: PBMCs. The rearrangement links TRBV5-1 to TRBJ2-5, with 9 bases lining up with TRBD2. DNA of the CDR3: TGCGCCAGCAGCCCCAACGGCGGGGGGGCTCAAGAGACCCAGTACTTC. Translation: CASSPNGGGAQETQYF.